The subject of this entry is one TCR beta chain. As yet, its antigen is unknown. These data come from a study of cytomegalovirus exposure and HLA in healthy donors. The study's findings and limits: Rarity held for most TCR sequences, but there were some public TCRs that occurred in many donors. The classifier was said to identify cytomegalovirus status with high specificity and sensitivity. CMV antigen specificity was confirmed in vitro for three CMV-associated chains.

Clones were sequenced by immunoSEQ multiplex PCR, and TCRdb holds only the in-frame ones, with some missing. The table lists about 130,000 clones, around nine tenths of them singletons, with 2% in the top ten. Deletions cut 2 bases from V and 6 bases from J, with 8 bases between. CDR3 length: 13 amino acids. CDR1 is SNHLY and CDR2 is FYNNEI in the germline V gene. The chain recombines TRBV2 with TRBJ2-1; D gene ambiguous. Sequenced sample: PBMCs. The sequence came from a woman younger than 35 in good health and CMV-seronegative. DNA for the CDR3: TGTGCCAGCAGTGAATGGTACAGCAATGAGCAGTTCTTC. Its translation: CASSEWYSNEQFF.